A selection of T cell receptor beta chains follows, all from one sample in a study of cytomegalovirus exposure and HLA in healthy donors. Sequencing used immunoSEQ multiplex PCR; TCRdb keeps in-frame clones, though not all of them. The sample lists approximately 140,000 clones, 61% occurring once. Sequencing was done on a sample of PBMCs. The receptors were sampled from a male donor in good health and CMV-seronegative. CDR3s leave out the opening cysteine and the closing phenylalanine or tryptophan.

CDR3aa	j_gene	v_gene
ATSREGGSYEQY	TRBJ2-7	TRBV15
ASSSSGGTEAF	TRBJ1-1	TRBV27
AISSGQGGGYT	TRBJ1-2	TRBV10-3
ASSDGGAMANEKLF	TRBJ1-4	TRBV2
ASSDQAGTLQETQY	TRBJ2-5	TRBV6-1
ASRSPGQVTDTQY	TRBJ2-3	TRBV6-5
ASSQRSIRSNEQF	TRBJ2-1	TRBV7-9
ASSRGDRSYEQY	-	TRBV7-9
ASSGDRGTYNEQF	TRBJ2-1	TRBV6-1
ASSVEEGQIYGYP	TRBJ1-2	TRBV9
ASSFGRSMVGQPQH	TRBJ1-5	TRBV5-8
ASSQDLRTTYEQY	TRBJ2-7	TRBV4-1
ASSSEDRGNWMNTEAF	TRBJ1-1	TRBV5-6
ASSLPPGQGEFGYT	TRBJ1-2	TRBV5-4
AISDKSVGTEAF	TRBJ1-1	TRBV10-3
ASSLTWGGTGELF	TRBJ2-2	TRBV5-1
ANRAGEGEQY	TRBJ2-7	TRBV10-3
ASSQEPDREYQPQH	TRBJ1-5	TRBV4-1
ASSLNPTLMNTEAF	TRBJ1-1	TRBV7-3
AWSPHQTYNEQF	TRBJ2-1	TRBV30
ASSPGQASNQPQH	TRBJ1-5	TRBV18
ASSQDPPSGGYTDTQY	TRBJ2-3	TRBV4-3